This is a list of T cell receptor beta chains from one sample in a study of cytomegalovirus exposure and HLA in healthy donors. Repertoires were generated with immunoSEQ multiplex PCR, while TCRdb's copy carries only in-frame clones and drops some. Of 200,000 to 300,000 clones in the sample, roughly four fifths were seen once. The sample was PBMCs. The receptor source for this set is a woman aged 60-75 years in good health and CMV-seropositive. Both conserved end residues are part of each CDR3. The D gene is left open where the match is weak. Clone sizes are given selectively: once, few, many, or a class where the clone is expanded.

TRBD1 | NA | TRBJ1-2 | TRBV18 | TGTGCCAGCTCACCGGGACAGGGACACTATGGCTACACCTTC | CASSPGQGHYGYTF
TRBD1 | NA | TRBJ2-4 | TRBV18 | TGTGCCAGCTCACGTTACGTCGGACAGGGGAGGGAAAACATTCAGTACTTC | CASSRYVGQGRENIQYF
NA | NA | TRBJ1-2 | TRBV6-5 | TGTGCCAGCAGTTACTACGGGACATCGGAAGGCTACACCTTC | CASSYYGTSEGYTF
NA | NA | TRBJ2-7 | TRBV5-4 | TGTGCCAGCAGTCAGGGCTCCTACGAGCAGCACTTC | CASSQGSYEQHF
NA | NA | TRBJ2-5 | TRBV7-6 | TGTGCCAGCAGCCCCGGACTCGGGGAGACCCAGTACTTC | CASSPGLGETQYF
TRBD2 | NA | TRBJ2-1 | TRBV18 | TGTGCCAGCTCACCACCGGTAGCGGGATTAATGGGCAATGAGCAGTTCTTC | CASSPPVAGLMGNEQFF
TRBD2 | NA | TRBJ2-1 | TRBV6-5 | TGTGCCAGCAGCGGCGGGAGCGTAGTCTACAATGAGCAGTTCTTC | CASSGGSVVYNEQFF
NA | NA | TRBJ1-1 | TRBV4-2 | TGTGCCAGCAGCCAAATACCCGGAGGAGACACTGAAGCTTTCTTT | CASSQIPGGDTEAFF
NA | NA | TRBJ1-2 | TRBV18 | TGTGCCAGCTCACCTCAGGCGGGAGAGGGCTACACCTTC | CASSPQAGEGYTF
NA | NA | TRBJ1-2 | TRBV28 | TGTGCCAGCAGACCCCAGGGATCGTCTAACTATGGCTACACCTTC | CASRPQGSSNYGYTF
NA | NA | TRBJ1-1 | TRBV6-5 | TGTGCCAGCAGTGCGCGGGGGGCGGAAGCTTTCTTT | CASSARGAEAFF
TRBD2 | NA | TRBJ2-1 | TRBV2 | TGTGCCAGCGGGAGGGAGTACAATGAGCAGTTCTTC | CASGREYNEQFF
NA | NA | TRBJ1-1 | TRBV6-4 | TGTGCCAGCACGAGGCGTATAAAAATGAACACTGAAGCTTTCTTT | CASTRRIKMNTEAFF
TRBD1 | NA | TRBJ1-5 | TRBV19 | TGTGCCAGTAGTCCGGGACAGGTCTATAGCAATCAGCCCCAGCATTTT | CASSPGQVYSNQPQHF
NA | NA | TRBJ1-2 | TRBV11-2 | TGTGCCAGCAGCTTATTAGATAACTATGGCTACACCTTC | CASSLLDNYGYTF
TRBD2 | NA | TRBJ2-6 | TRBV28 | TGTGCCAGCAGTTGGGCTAGCGGGAGAGGTGGGGCCAACGTCCTGACTTTC | CASSWASGRGGANVLTF
NA | NA | TRBJ1-4 | TRBV19 | TGTGCCAGTAGCGGGACGGGGGGAAGGGAAAAACTGTTTTTT | CASSGTGGREKLFF
TRBD1 | NA | TRBJ2-5 | TRBV6-5 | TGTGCCAGCAGTTACGATGGACAGGGGCCAGGGGCCCAGTACTTC | CASSYDGQGPGAQYF
NA | few | TRBJ1-1 | TRBV2 | TGTGCCAGCAGTGGTGGAGGAATCACTGAAGCTTTCTTT | CASSGGGITEAFF
TRBD1 | few | TRBJ1-5 | TRBV10-3 | TGTGCCATCAGTGAGTCGCAGGGGGGAAATCAGCCCCAGCATTTT | CAISESQGGNQPQHF
NA | NA | TRBJ1-2 | TRBV19 | TGTGCCAGTAGTATATCAGGCGTCTCGGGCTACACCTTC | CASSISGVSGYTF
NA | NA | TRBJ2-3 | TRBV5-1 | TGCGCCAGCAGCTTGGATCCAGCGGGTAGCACAGATACGCAGTATTTT | CASSLDPAGSTDTQYF
TRBD2 | NA | TRBJ2-5 | TRBV29-1 | TGCAGCGTTGGGGCGGGAGGCCAAGAGACCCAGTACTTC | CSVGAGGQETQYF
TRBD2 | NA | TRBJ2-1 | TRBV9 | TGTGCCAGCAGCGTAGATAGTTTGGGTAGCGGGAGGTACAATGAGCAGTTCTTC | CASSVDSLGSGRYNEQFF
NA | NA | TRBJ2-2 | TRBV19 | TGTGCCAGTAGAAACAGGAACACCGGGGAGCTGTTTTTT | CASRNRNTGELFF
NA | few | TRBJ1-5 | TRBV5-1 | TGCGCCAGCAGTGGACAGCCCAATCAGCCCCAGCATTTT | CASSGQPNQPQHF
TRBD1 | NA | TRBJ2-1 | TRBV27 | TGTGCCAGCAGGATACAGGGGTGGGGATTCAATGAGCAGTTCTTC | CASRIQGWGFNEQFF
NA | NA | TRBJ2-1 | TRBV7-9 | TGTGCCAGCAGCTCCCGATACCAAGCTGAGCAGTTCTTC | CASSSRYQAEQFF
TRBD1 | NA | TRBJ1-1 | TRBV10-3 | TGTGCCACCGACAGGGGGCCGGCGAACACTGAAGCTTTCTTT | CATDRGPANTEAFF
NA | NA | TRBJ1-1 | TRBV6-5 | TGTGCCAGCAGTGAGTCCGGGTATCGACCTTTCTTT | CASSESGYRPFF
NA | NA | TRBJ2-7 | TRBV6-1 | TGTGCCAGCAGTGAAGCTAGATACGAGCAGTACTTC | CASSEARYEQYF
NA | NA | TRBJ2-1 | TRBV2 | TGTGCCAGAAGGGTCGTGGGGGGTGTTAATAATGAGCAGTTCTTC | CARRVVGGVNNEQFF
TRBD1 | NA | TRBJ2-7 | TRBV5-4 | TGTGCCAGCAGCTTCCGGGACAGGGGGAACGAGCAGTACTTC | CASSFRDRGNEQYF
NA | NA | TRBJ1-4 | TRBV4-2 | TGTGCCAGCAGCCAAGGAGGAACTAATGAAAAACTGTTTTTT | CASSQGGTNEKLFF
TRBD2 | NA | TRBJ2-4 | TRBV5-1 | TGCGCCAGCAGCTCGGCCCCTAGCGGGGGGGGCCAAAACATTCAGTACTTC | CASSSAPSGGGQNIQYF
NA | NA | TRBJ2-7 | TRBV10-1 | TGCGCCAGCAGCCCCGGGTTCGGGGGATACGAGCAGTACTTC | CASSPGFGGYEQYF
NA | NA | TRBJ1-5 | TRBV29-1 | TGCAGCGGTGGGGACACCAATCAGCCCCAGCATTTT | CSGGDTNQPQHF
NA | NA | TRBJ1-2 | TRBV15 | TGTGCCACCAGCAGAACCCTAGGGGGAATTAATGGCTACACCTTC | CATSRTLGGINGYTF
NA | NA | TRBJ2-7 | TRBV7-3 | TGTGCCAGCAGCTTAAAACCCCTGAGCGAGCAGTACTTC | CASSLKPLSEQYF
TRBD2 | few | TRBJ2-7 | TRBV4-1 | TGCGCCAGCAGCCAAGATCCAGCGGGAGCCGACGAGCAGTACTTC | CASSQDPAGADEQYF
NA | few | TRBJ1-5 | TRBV30 | TGTGCCTGGATCACTTTAAATCAGCCCCAGCATTTT | CAWITLNQPQHF